Presented here are 25 T cell receptor beta chains from one specimen sequenced in a study of T cell responses to AZD1222 COVID-19 vaccine. Profiled with immunoSEQ multiplex PCR; TCRdb holds only in-frame clones, not every one. The table shows 150,000 to 200,000 clones, with over 80% occurring only once. Sample: peripheral blood, taken on day 0 of AZD1222 vaccination. The receptors were sampled from an adult in good health.

This chain links TRBV4-3 with TRBJ2-5; TRBD2 matches at 10 bases. Germline CDR1 and CDR2: LGHNA and YSLEER. This CDR3 is built from 17 residues. J gave up 7 bases and V 0 bases, and 11 bases lay outside the gene matches. DNA of the CDR3: TGCGCCAGCAGCCAAGATACAGGACTAGCGGCACAATCGACCCAGTACTTC. It yields the protein CASSQDTGLAAQSTQYF.

The J gene is TRBJ1-2, the V gene TRBV5-5, with 10 positions matching TRBD1. V shed 1 base, J shed 7 bases, and the junction held 10 bases outside the gene matches. CDR3 length: 16 amino acids. Germline V gene data show CDR1 as SGHKS and CDR2 as YYEKEE (reference sequence). The DNA of the CDR3 is TGTGCCAGCAGCTTGCGGATCGGGGGACAGGGGCGTGGCTACACCTTC. Encoded protein: CASSLRIGGQGRGYTF.

The genes are TRBV5-1 and TRBJ2-2, with D possibly matching TRBD1 (5 bases). The V gene's germline CDR1 is SGHRS and CDR2 YFSETQ. The CDR3 extends over 15 amino acids. V shed 5 bases and J shed 6 bases, with 17 bases lying between them. CDR3 region: CASRTQTGTAGELFF. CDR3 DNA: TGCGCCAGCAGGACTCAAACAGGAACGGCCGGGGAGCTGTTTTTT.

CDR3 sequence reads: CASSIAGSTYEQYF. In DNA, the CDR3 is TGTGCCAGTAGTATCGCGGGGAGCACCTACGAGCAGTACTTC. The genes are TRBV19 and TRBJ2-7; perhaps TRBD2 as D (6 bases). The CDR3 has 14 residues. The V end was cut by 3 bases, the J end by 2 bases, with 11 bases between. From germline, CDR1 is LNHDA and CDR2 SQIVND (reference sequence).

This chain links TRBV3-1 (or the pseudogene TRBV3-2) with TRBJ1-3; no definite D call. This CDR3 contains 13 residues. The V gene's germline CDR1 is LGHDT and CDR2 YNNKEL (reference sequence). V gave up 4 bases and J gave up 4 bases, with 8 bases separating them. The CDR3 DNA reads TGTGCCAGCAGCCCTGGGCGGGGAAACACCATATATTTT. Amino acids: CASSPGRGNTIYF.

The chain employs TRBV5-6 and TRBJ2-1, with 10 bases lining up with TRBD2. V gave up 3 bases and J gave up 3 bases; unmatched junction bases: 3. The CDR3 runs to 15 residues. Germline assignment: CDR1 SGHDT and CDR2 YYEEEE. The CDR3 sequence: CASSYASGGYNEQFF. Written as DNA, the CDR3 is TGTGCCAGCAGCTACGCTAGCGGGGGCTACAATGAGCAGTTCTTC. Combining the CDR3 with reference TRBV5-6 and TRBJ2-1 gives the whole variable domain DAGVTQSPTHLIKTRGQQVTLRCSPKSGHDTVSWYQQALGQGPQFIFQYYEEEERQRGNFPDRFSGHQFPNYSSELNVNALLLGDSALYLCASSYASGGYNEQFFGPGTRLTVL.

This chain joins TRBV3-1 (or the pseudogene TRBV3-2) and TRBJ1-2, with D possibly being TRBD1 (5 bases). Germline-derived CDR1 and CDR2 are LGHDT and YNNKEL (reference sequence). Trimming removed 1 base from V and 7 bases from J, with 10 bases in between. The CDR3 has 13 residues. In nucleotides, the CDR3 is TGTGCCAGCAGCCAAGGGGGACGGAGTGGCTACACCTTC. This codes for CASSQGGRSGYTF.

The chain is built from TRBV28 and TRBJ1-2; 7 nucleotides match TRBD1. The CDR3 spans 11 residues. V shed 11 bases and J 8 bases; nucleotides not matched to a gene: 8. Looked up from germline, CDR1 is MDHEN and CDR2 is SYDVKM. This chain's CDR3 is CAGGTAGGYTF. The DNA for the CDR3 is TGTGCCGGGGGGACAGCGGGCGGCTACACCTTC.

The V gene is TRBV2, the J gene TRBJ1-5, with TRBD1 matching 7 bases. Germline V lookup: CDR1 SNHLY, CDR2 FYNNEI. V shed 1 base and J 5 bases; nucleotides not matched to a gene: 2. There are 14 residues in the CDR3. The DNA for the CDR3 is TGTGCCAGCAGTGAAGGGGACAGATATCAGCCCCAGCATTTT. This gives the protein CASSEGDRYQPQHF.

The chain uses TRBV2 and TRBJ2-1; D may be TRBD1 or TRBD2 (6 bases each). The CDR3 totals 14 residues. V gave up 6 bases and J gave up 7 bases, with 16 bases separating them. Germline CDR1 SNHLY, CDR2 FYNNEI. CDR3 in DNA: TGTGCCAGCAGGACCGGGGGCGCGATTAATGAGCAGTTCTTC. It codes for CASRTGGAINEQFF.

The chain couples TRBV5-1 to TRBJ2-2; TRBD1 might be the D (6 bases). The CDR3 is 15 residues long. Trimming pared 4 bases from V and 0 bases from J, leaving 10 bases between. Germline CDR1 SGHRS, CDR2 YFSETQ. The CDR3 is CASSQDSPNTGELFF. The CDR3 region has the DNA TGCGCCAGCAGCCAGGACAGTCCGAACACCGGGGAGCTGTTTTTT.

The chain links TRBV28 to TRBJ1-2; D unresolved. The germline V and J ends were trimmed by 2 bases and 1 base, with 11 bases remaining between them. Germline V lookup: CDR1 MDHEN, CDR2 SYDVKM. This CDR3 is 15 amino acids long. CDR3 amino acids: CASSLAAKNNYGYTF. CDR3 bases: TGTGCCAGCAGTTTAGCGGCGAAAAATAACTATGGCTACACCTTC.

J is TRBJ2-3 and V is TRBV28; 12 bases align to TRBD2. The V and J ends lost 2 bases and 3 bases, in that order; junction bases with no gene match: 3. The CDR3 sequence is 16 residues long. Germline V gives CDR1 MDHEN, CDR2 SYDVKM. The CDR3 coding sequence is TGTGCCAGCAGTTTAGATCTAGCGGGAGGGACAGATACGCAGTATTTT. Protein: CASSLDLAGGTDTQYF.

V gene TRBV7-9 combines with J gene TRBJ2-2; 8 bases agree with TRBD1. J gave up 3 bases and V 5 bases, and 8 bases lay outside the gene matches. Germline V gene sequence: CDR1 SEHNR, CDR2 FQNEAQ (reference sequence). The CDR3 is 16 amino acids. The CDR3 region has the DNA TGTGCCAGCAGCCGCAGGGGGCAGGGGGACACCGGGGAGCTGTTTTTT. This sequence encodes CASSRRGQGDTGELFF.

This rearrangement joins TRBV29-1 to TRBJ2-7; D may match TRBD1 or TRBD2 (6 bases each). This CDR3 region has 13 residues. The germline V gene has CDR1 SQVTM and CDR2 ANQGSEA. Between the trimmed V and J ends, which lost 6 bases and 6 bases, there was a span of 18 bases. CDR3 sequence (DNA): TGCAGCGTAGCACTCGGGGGCTGGGGCGAGCAGTACTTC. Encoded protein: CSVALGGWGEQYF.

J is TRBJ1-4 and V is TRBV25-1; a weak D match, TRBD1 (5 bases). V lost 3 bases and J lost 8, with 13 bases in between. Germline V CDR1 and CDR2: MGHDK, SYGVNS. There are 14 residues in the CDR3. DNA of the CDR3: TGTGCCAGCAGTGAGGGCAGGGCCCACGAAAAACTGTTTTTT. This codes for CASSEGRAHEKLFF.

The chain combines TRBV2 with TRBJ2-3, with D tentatively TRBD1 (8 bases). V shed 6 bases and J shed 2 bases, with 18 bases lying between them. The CDR3 sequence is 16 residues long. CDR1 is SNHLY and CDR2 is FYNNEI in the germline V gene. The CDR3 spells CASSRTGRGDTDTQYF. The CDR3 bases are TGTGCCAGCAGCAGGACAGGGAGGGGGGACACAGATACGCAGTATTTT.

The chain links TRBV27 to TRBJ1-5; 8 bases map to TRBD1. Looked up from germline, CDR1 is MNHEY and CDR2 is SMNVEV (reference sequence). With V trimmed by 6 bases and J by 3 bases, 4 bases remained unmatched. This CDR3 has 14 residues. CDR3 amino acids: CASSPGQDNQPQHF. The CDR3 nucleotides are TGTGCCAGCAGCCCGGGACAGGACAATCAGCCCCAGCATTTT.

This sequence joins TRBV28 and TRBJ1-6, with D unresolved. This CDR3 contains 14 residues. In germline, CDR1 is MDHEN, CDR2 SYDVKM. With 7 bases removed from V and 15 bases from J, the gap between germline ends came to 22 bases. In DNA, the CDR3 is TGTGCCAGCACCAATACGGCCGGTCGCGAAAACCTCCACTTT. Its protein is CASTNTAGRENLHF.

CDR3 sequence: CASSLEHQETQYF. CDR3 DNA sequence: TGTGCCAGCAGCTTGGAACACCAAGAGACCCAGTACTTC. The J gene is TRBJ2-5, the V gene TRBV7-3, with unresolved D. There are 13 residues in the CDR3. Germline V lookup: CDR1 SGHTA, CDR2 FQGTGA. The V end was cut by 3 bases, the J end by 0 bases, with 5 bases between.

This sequence joins TRBV5-1 and TRBJ2-3, with TRBD1 matching over 7 bases. The J segment lost 2 bases and the V segment lost 4 bases, leaving 7 bases of the junction unmatched. This CDR3 has 15 residues. The germline V gene encodes CDR1 SGHRS and CDR2 YFSETQ. The chain's CDR3 is CASSPGQAYTDTQYF. The CDR3 region has the DNA TGCGCCAGCAGCCCCGGACAGGCCTACACAGATACGCAGTATTTT.

The V gene is TRBV28, the J gene TRBJ2-7; D call uncertain. V gave up 6 bases and J gave up 6 bases, with 12 bases separating them. CDR3 size: 12 residues. The V gene's germline CDR1 is MDHEN and CDR2 SYDVKM. The CDR3 reads CASSPNVGEQYF. The CDR3 DNA follows: TGTGCCAGCAGCCCGAATGTCGGCGAGCAGTACTTC.

This chain joins TRBV7-2 and TRBJ2-7; 10 nucleotides match TRBD2. Trimming cost V 7 bases and J 2 bases; bases outside gene matches: 5. The V gene's germline CDR1 is SGHTA and CDR2 FQGNSA. The CDR3 runs 14 residues. The CDR3 spells CASTPSGGAYEQYF. As DNA, the CDR3 is TGTGCCAGCACCCCGAGCGGGGGGGCCTACGAGCAGTACTTC.

The chain joins TRBV10-3 to TRBJ1-2; 7 nucleotides match TRBD1. Germline V lookup: CDR1 ENHRY, CDR2 SYGVKD. With 6 bases clipped from V and 2 bases from J, the junction kept 9 bases outside the gene matches. This CDR3 region has 15 residues. CDR3 sequence (DNA): TGTGCCATCAGACCACAGGGGATGGCGAACTATGGCTACACCTTC. This sequence encodes CAIRPQGMANYGYTF.

V usage is TRBV27 and J usage is TRBJ1-6, with D possibly being TRBD1 (6 bases). Germline V lookup: CDR1 MNHEY, CDR2 SMNVEV (reference sequence). Trimming took off 6 bases at V and 2 bases at J, with 8 bases between the two ends. The CDR3 has 14 residues. CDR3 residues: CASRGQTYNSPLHF. The CDR3 DNA reads as TGTGCCAGCAGAGGACAGACCTATAATTCACCCCTCCACTTT.